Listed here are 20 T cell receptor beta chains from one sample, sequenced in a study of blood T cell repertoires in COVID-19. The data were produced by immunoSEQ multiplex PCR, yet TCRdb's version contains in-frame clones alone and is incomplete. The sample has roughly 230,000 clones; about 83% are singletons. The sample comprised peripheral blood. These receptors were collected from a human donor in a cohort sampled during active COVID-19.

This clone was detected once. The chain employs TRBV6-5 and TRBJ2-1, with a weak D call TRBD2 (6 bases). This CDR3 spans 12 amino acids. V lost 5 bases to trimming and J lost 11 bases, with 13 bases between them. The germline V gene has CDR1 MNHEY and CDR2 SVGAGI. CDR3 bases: TGTGCCAGCAGTCGGGACTTCGCTAAGCAGTTCTTC. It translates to CASSRDFAKQFF.

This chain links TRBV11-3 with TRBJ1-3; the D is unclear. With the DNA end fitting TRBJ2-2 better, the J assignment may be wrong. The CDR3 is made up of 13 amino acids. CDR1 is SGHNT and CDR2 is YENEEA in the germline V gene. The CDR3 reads CASSLEGTGELFF. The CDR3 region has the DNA TGTGCCAGCAGCTTAGAAGGCACCGGGGAGCTGTTTTTT.

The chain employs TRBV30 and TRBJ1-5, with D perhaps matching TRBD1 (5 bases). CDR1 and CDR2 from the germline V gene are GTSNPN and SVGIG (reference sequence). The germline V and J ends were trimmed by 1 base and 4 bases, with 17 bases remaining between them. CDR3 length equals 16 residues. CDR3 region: CAWSGGSYGRNQPQHF. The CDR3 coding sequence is TGTGCCTGGAGTGGGGGCAGCTACGGGCGTAATCAGCCCCAGCATTTT.

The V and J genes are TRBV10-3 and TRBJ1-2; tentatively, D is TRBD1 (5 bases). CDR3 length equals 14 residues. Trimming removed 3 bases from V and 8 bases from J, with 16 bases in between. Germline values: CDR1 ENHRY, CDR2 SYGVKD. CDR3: CAISDPGTLGGYTF. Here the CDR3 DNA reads TGTGCCATCAGTGACCCTGGGACTTTGGGGGGCTACACCTTC.

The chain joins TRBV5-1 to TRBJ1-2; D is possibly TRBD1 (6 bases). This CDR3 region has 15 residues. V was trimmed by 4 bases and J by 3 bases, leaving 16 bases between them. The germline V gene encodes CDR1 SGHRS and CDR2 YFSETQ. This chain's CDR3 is CASSLTTGRYYGYTF. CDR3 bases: TGCGCCAGCAGCCTCACAACAGGGAGATACTATGGCTACACCTTC.

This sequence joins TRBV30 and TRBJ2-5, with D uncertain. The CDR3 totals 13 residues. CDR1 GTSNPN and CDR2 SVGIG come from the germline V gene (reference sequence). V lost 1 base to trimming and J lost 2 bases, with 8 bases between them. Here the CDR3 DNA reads TGTGCCTGGAGTGGAACGGTACAAGAGACCCAGTACTTC. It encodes CAWSGTVQETQYF.

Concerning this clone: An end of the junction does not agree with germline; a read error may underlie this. The CDR3 nucleotides read TGTGCCACCAGCGGAGAGAACAGGGCCGAGCAGTACTTC. Its protein product is CATSGENRAEQYF. V gene TRBV15 combines with J gene TRBJ2-7; the D gene is possibly TRBD1 (6 bases). Germline values: CDR1 LNHNV, CDR2 YYDKDF (reference sequence). The CDR3 has 13 residues. The whole variable domain, remainder taken from reference TRBV15 and TRBJ2-7, is DAMVIQNPRYQVTQFGKPVTLSCSQTLNHNVMYWYQQKSSQAPKLLFHYYDKDFNNEADTPDNFQSRRPNTSFCFLDIRSPGLGDTAMYLCATSGENRAEQYFGPGTRLTVT.

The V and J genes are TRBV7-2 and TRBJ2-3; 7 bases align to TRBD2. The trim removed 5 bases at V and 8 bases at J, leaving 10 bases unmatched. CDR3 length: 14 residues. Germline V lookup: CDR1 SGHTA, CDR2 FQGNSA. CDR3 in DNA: TGTGCCAGCAGCCCGGGGAGGGGTAGAGGTACGCAGTATTTT. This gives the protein CASSPGRGRGTQYF. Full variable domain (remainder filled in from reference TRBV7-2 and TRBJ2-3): GAGVSQSPSNKVTEKGKDVELRCDPISGHTALYWYRQSLGQGLEFLIYFQGNSAPDKSGLPSDRFSAERTGGSVSTLTIQRTQQEDSAVYLCASSPGRGRGTQYFGPGTRLTVL.

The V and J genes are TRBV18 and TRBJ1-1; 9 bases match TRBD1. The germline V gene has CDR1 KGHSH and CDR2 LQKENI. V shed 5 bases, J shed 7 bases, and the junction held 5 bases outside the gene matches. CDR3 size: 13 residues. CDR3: CASSSGQGLEAFF. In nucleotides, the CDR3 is TGTGCCAGCTCATCGGGACAGGGACTTGAAGCTTTCTTT.

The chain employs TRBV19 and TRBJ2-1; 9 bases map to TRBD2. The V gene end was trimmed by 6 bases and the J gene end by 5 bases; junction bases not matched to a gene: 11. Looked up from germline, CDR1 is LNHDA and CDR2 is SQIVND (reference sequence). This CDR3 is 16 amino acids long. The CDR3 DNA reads TGTGCCAGTAGAGCAGGGGGGCGGGAGGGCCACAATGAGCAGTTCTTC. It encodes CASRAGGREGHNEQFF.

The CDR3 DNA reads TGTGCCAGCAGCTATTACACAACGAACACTGAAGCTTTCTTT. This translates into CASSYYTTNTEAFF. The J gene is TRBJ1-1, the V gene TRBV7-8; D not resolved. Germline assignment: CDR1 SGHVS and CDR2 FQNEAQ. The CDR3 loop spans 14 amino acids. Trimming removed 4 bases from V and 1 base from J, with 10 bases in between.

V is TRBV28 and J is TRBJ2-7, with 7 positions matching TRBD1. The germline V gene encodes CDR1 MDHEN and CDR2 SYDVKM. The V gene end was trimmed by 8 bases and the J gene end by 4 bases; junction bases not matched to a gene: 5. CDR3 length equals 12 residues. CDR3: CASGRRGYEQYF. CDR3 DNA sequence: TGTGCCAGCGGACGCAGGGGGTACGAGCAGTACTTC.

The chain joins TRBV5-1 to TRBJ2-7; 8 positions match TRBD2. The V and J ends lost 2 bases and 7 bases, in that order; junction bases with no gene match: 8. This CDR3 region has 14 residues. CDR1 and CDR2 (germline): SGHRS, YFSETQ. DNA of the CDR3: TGCGCCAGCAGCTTATTAGCGGGGCCGGGGGAGCAGTACTTC. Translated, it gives CASSLLAGPGEQYF.

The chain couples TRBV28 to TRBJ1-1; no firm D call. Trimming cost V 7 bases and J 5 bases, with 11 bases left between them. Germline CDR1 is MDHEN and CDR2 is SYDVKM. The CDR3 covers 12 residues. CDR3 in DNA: TGTGCCAGCAACTTGAGGGAGACTGAAGCTTTCTTT. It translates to CASNLRETEAFF.

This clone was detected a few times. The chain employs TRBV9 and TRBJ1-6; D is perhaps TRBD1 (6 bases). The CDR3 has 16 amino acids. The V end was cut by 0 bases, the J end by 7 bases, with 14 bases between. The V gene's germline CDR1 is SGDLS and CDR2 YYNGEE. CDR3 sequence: CASSVAGALPNSPLHF. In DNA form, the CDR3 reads TGTGCCAGCAGCGTAGCAGGGGCCCTTCCGAATTCACCCCTCCACTTT.

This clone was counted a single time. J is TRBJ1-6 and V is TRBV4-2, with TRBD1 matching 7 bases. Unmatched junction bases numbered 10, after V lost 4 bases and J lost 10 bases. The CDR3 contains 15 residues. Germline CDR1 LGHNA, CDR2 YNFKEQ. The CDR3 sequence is CASSRDREDNSPLHF. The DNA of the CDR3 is TGTGCCAGCAGCCGCGACAGGGAGGACAACTCACCCCTCCACTTT.

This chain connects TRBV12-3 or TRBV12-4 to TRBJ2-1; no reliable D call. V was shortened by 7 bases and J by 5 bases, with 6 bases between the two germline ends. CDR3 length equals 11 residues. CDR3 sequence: CASTSHNEQFF. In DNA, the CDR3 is TGTGCCAGCACCTCTCACAATGAGCAGTTCTTC.

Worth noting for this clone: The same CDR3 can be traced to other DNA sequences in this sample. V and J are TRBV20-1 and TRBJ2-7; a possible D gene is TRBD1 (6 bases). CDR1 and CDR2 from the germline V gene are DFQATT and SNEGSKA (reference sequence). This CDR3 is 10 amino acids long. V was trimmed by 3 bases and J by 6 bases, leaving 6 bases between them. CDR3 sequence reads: CSASRGEQYF. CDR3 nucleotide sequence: TGCAGTGCTAGCAGGGGCGAGCAGTACTTC.

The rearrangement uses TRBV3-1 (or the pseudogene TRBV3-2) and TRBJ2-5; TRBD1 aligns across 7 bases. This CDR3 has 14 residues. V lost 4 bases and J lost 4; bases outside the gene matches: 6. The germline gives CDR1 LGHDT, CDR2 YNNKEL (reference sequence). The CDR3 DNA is TGTGCCAGCAGCCCTTGGGACAGACCAGAGACCCAGTACTTC. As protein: CASSPWDRPETQYF.

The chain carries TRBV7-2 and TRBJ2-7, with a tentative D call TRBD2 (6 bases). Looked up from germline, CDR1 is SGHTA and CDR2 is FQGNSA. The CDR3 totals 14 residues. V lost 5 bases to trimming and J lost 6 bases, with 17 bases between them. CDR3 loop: CASSPAGRQAEQYF. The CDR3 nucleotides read TGTGCCAGCAGCCCCGCGGGACGGCAGGCCGAGCAGTACTTC.